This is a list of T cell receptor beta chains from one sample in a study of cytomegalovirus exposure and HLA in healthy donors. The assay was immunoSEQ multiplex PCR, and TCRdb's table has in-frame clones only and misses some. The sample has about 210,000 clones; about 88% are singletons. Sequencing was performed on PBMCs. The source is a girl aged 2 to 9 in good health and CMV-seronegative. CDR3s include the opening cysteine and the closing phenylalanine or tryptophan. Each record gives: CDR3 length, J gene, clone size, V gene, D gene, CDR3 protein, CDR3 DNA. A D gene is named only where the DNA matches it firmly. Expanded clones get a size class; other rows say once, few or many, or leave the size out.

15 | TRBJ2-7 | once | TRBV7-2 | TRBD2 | CASSLRLAGDYEQYF | TGTGCCAGCAGCCTCAGACTAGCGGGAGACTACGAGCAGTACTTC
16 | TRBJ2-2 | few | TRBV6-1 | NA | CASSEEVGRPTGELFF | TGTGCCAGCAGTGAAGAGGTGGGCAGACCCACCGGGGAGCTGTTTTTT
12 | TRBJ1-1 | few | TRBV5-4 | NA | CASSYYYTEAFF | TGTGCCAGCAGCTACTACTACACTGAAGCTTTCTTT
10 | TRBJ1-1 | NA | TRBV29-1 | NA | CSVGATEAFF | TGCAGCGTTGGGGCAACTGAAGCTTTCTTT
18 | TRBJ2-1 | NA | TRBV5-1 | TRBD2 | CASSWIPGLQSSYNEQFF | TGCGCCAGCAGCTGGATACCGGGACTACAGAGCTCCTACAATGAGCAGTTCTTC
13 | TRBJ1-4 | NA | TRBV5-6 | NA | CASSLVAGEKLFF | TGTGCCAGCAGCTTGGTGGCGGGTGAAAAACTGTTTTTT
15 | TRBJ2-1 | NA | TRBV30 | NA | CAWSRQAGSWYEQFF | TGTGCCTGGAGTAGACAAGCGGGCTCGTGGTATGAGCAGTTCTTC
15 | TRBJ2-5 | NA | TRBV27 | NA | CASSSHRSRGETQYF | TGTGCCAGCAGTTCCCACAGGTCTAGGGGAGAGACCCAGTACTTC
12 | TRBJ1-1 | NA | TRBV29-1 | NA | CSAHRVNTEAFF | TGCAGCGCTCACAGGGTGAACACTGAAGCTTTCTTT
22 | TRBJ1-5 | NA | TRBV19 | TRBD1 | CASSIDRRGTGAAGLSNQPQHF | TGTGCCAGTAGTATAGATAGGCGCGGGACAGGGGCCGCAGGCCTTAGCAATCAGCCCCAGCATTTT
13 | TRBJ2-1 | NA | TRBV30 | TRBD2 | CAWNLGGLAAEFF | TGTGCCTGGAACCTGGGGGGACTAGCGGCCGAGTTCTTC
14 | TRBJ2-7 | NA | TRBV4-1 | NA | CASSQVVLLYEQYF | TGCGCCAGCAGCCAAGTTGTACTTCTCTACGAGCAGTACTTC
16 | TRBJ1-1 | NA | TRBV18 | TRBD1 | CASSMGQRGGNTEAFF | TGTGCCAGCTCAATGGGACAGCGGGGGGGAAACACTGAAGCTTTCTTT
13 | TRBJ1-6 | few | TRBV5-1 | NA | CASSPGGGSPLHF | TGCGCCAGCAGCCCGGGGGGGGGTTCACCCCTCCACTTT
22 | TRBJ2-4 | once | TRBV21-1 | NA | CASSKIVSAGLAGELAKNIQYF | TGTGCCAGCAGCAAAATAGTTAGTGCGGGACTAGCGGGAGAGTTAGCCAAAAACATTCAGTACTTC
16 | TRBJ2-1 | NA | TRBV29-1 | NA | CSAESAAGTSYNEQFF | TGCAGCGCGGAGTCAGCGGCCGGGACATCCTACAATGAGCAGTTCTTC
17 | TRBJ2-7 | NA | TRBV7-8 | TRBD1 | CASSLPTGQGTYYEQYF | TGTGCCAGCAGCCTACCCACGGGACAGGGGACCTACTACGAGCAGTACTTC
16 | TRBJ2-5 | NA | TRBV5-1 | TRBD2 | CASSLGLAAYQETQYF | TGCGCCAGCAGCTTGGGACTAGCGGCGTACCAAGAGACCCAGTACTTC
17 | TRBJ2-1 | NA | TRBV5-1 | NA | CASSLVGSGSSYNEQFF | TGCGCCAGCAGCTTGGTTGGTAGCGGAAGCTCCTACAATGAGCAGTTCTTC
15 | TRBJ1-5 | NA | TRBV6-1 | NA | CASSFWEVGNQPQHF | TGTGCCAGCAGTTTTTGGGAGGTTGGCAATCAGCCCCAGCATTTT
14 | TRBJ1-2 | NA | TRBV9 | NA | CASSVVPTARGYTF | TGTGCCAGCAGCGTAGTACCGACAGCGAGGGGCTACACCTTC
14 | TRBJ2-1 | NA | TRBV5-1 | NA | CASSGKLAENEQFF | TGCGCCAGCAGCGGGAAATTAGCGGAAAATGAGCAGTTCTTC
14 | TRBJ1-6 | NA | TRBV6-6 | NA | CASSLEGIGSPLHF | TGTGCCAGCAGTTTAGAGGGAATCGGGTCACCCCTCCACTTT
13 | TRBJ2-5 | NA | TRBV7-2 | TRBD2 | CASLAGGPETQYF | TGTGCCAGCCTAGCGGGAGGGCCAGAGACCCAGTACTTC
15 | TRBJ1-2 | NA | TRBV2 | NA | CASGKDSLLNYGYTF | TGTGCCAGCGGTAAAGACAGCCTACTTAACTATGGCTACACCTTC
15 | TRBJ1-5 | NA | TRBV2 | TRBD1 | CASSGQGARNQPQHF | TGTGCCAGCAGTGGACAGGGGGCTCGCAATCAGCCCCAGCATTTT
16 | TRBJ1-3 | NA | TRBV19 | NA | CASSLPGLMSGNTIYF | TGTGCCAGTAGTCTTCCGGGACTTATGTCTGGAAACACCATATATTTT
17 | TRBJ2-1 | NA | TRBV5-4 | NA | CASSFNRKLSSYNEQFF | TGTGCCAGCAGCTTTAACAGGAAATTGAGCTCCTACAATGAGCAGTTCTTC
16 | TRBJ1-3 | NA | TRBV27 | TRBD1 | CASSLRGPDSGNTIYF | TGTGCCAGCAGTTTAAGGGGGCCCGACTCTGGAAACACCATATATTTT
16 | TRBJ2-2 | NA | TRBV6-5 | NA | CASSSSTGNLPGELFF | NA
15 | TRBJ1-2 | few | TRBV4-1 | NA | CASSSKGGANYGYTF | TGCGCCAGCAGCTCGAAAGGTGGAGCTAACTATGGCTACACCTTC
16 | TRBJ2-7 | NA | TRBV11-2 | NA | CASSLEGGFSSYEQYF | TGTGCCAGCAGCTTAGAAGGCGGCTTCAGCTCCTACGAGCAGTACTTC
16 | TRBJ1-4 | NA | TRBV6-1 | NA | CASSVPVQGAREKLFF | TGTGCCAGCAGTGTCCCGGTACAGGGTGCCCGCGAAAAACTGTTTTTT
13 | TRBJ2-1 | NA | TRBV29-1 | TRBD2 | CSAHAGGNNEQFF | TGCAGCGCCCACGCGGGGGGAAACAATGAGCAGTTCTTC
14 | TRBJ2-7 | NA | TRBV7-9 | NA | CSSSLVGLSYEQYF | TGTTCCAGCAGCTTAGTTGGACTAAGCTACGAGCAGTACTTC
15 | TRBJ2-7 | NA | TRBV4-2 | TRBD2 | CASSQGSGGINEQYF | TGTGCCAGCAGCCAAGGGTCCGGGGGGATCAACGAGCAGTACTTC
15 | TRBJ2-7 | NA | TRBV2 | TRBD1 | CASSGRQGIAYEQYF | TGTGCCAGCAGTGGTCGACAGGGGATCGCCTACGAGCAGTACTTC